The 10 T cell receptor beta chains below were found in one sample sequenced in a study of T-cell memory formation after mild COVID-19. TCRdb independently ran MiXCR on the 5' RACE reads; one entry per CDR3 protein. This repertoire shows roughly 250,000 distinct CDR3 sequences, over 15% found once; its top ten account for roughly a fifth. The sequenced sample was PBMCs or a T cell subset sorted from them (not recorded which). The receptors were sampled from a man in his late teens or twenties who had mild COVID-19 (a few samples of this study predate the infection). Cell type and time point are not known.

V gene TRBV12-3 or TRBV12-4 combines with J gene TRBJ1-1; 8 bases agree with TRBD1. The V gene end was trimmed by 7 bases and the J gene end by 3 bases; junction bases not matched to a gene: 7. The CDR3 has 14 amino acids. CDR3 loop: CASTLDRADTEAFF. CDR3 DNA sequence: TGTGCCAGCACCCTGGACAGGGCGGACACTGAAGCTTTCTTT.

V is TRBV29-1 and J is TRBJ1-3, with D possibly matching TRBD1 (6 bases). The CDR3 has 15 amino acids. The V gene lost 4 bases and the J gene lost 3 bases, with 16 bases spanning the gap. The germline CDR1 and CDR2 sequences are SQVTM and ANQGSEA. The CDR3 sequence is CSVAGDTPGGNTIYF. In DNA, the CDR3 is TGCAGCGTTGCTGGGGACACCCCAGGTGGAAACACCATATATTTT.

This clonotype was counted between two and nine times. The chain links TRBV7-3 to TRBJ2-3; D is uncertain. The CDR3 runs 13 residues. The germline V gene encodes CDR1 SGHTA and CDR2 FQGTGA. Trimming took off 6 bases at V and 2 bases at J, with 9 bases between the two ends. The CDR3 is CASSLGHTDTQYF. The CDR3 nucleotides are TGTGCCAGCAGTCTGGGTCACACAGATACGCAGTATTTT. Complete variable domain (other parts from reference TRBV7-3 and TRBJ2-3): GAGVSQTPSNKVTEKGKYVELRCDPISGHTALYWYRQSLGQGPEFLIYFQGTGAADDSGLPNDRFFAVRPEGSVSTLKIQRTERGDSAVYLCASSLGHTDTQYFGPGTRLTVL.

The CDR3 DNA sequence: TGTGCCAGCAGTTACTCGACGGGCCGGAAGGCTTTCTTT. This codes for CASSYSTGRKAFF. This chain connects TRBV6-2 or TRBV6-3 to TRBJ1-1; D unresolved. This CDR3 contains 13 residues. Looked up from germline, CDR1 is MNHEY and CDR2 is SVGEGT. Trimming removed 0 bases from V and 11 bases from J, with 13 bases in between.

This clonotype was detected only a few times. The chain recombines TRBV7-2 with TRBJ2-4; D may be TRBD1 or TRBD2 (6 bases each). Germline CDR1 is SGHTA and CDR2 is FQGNSA. CDR3 size: 17 residues. V dropped 0 bases and J dropped 0 bases, with 12 bases sitting between them. CDR3 sequence reads: CASSLAGGPLAKNIQYF. In DNA, the CDR3 is TGTGCCAGCAGCTTAGCGGGGGGCCCCCTAGCCAAAAACATTCAGTACTTC. The variable domain in full, completed from reference TRBV7-2 and TRBJ2-4, reads GAGVSQSPSNKVTEKGKDVELRCDPISGHTALYWYRQSLGQGLEFLIYFQGNSAPDKSGLPSDRFSAERTGGSVSTLTIQRTQQEDSAVYLCASSLAGGPLAKNIQYFGAGTRLSVL.

The chain has TRBV6-5 and TRBJ1-5; D is ambiguous. V was pared by 6 bases and J by 0 bases, with 15 bases between. Looked up from germline, CDR1 is MNHEY and CDR2 is SVGAGI. The CDR3 contains 16 residues. The CDR3 bases are TGTGCCAGCAGCCCCCGCAGTATATATAGCAATCAGCCCCAGCATTTT. It encodes CASSPRSIYSNQPQHF.

The rearrangement links TRBV6-5 to TRBJ1-2, with D possibly matching TRBD1 (6 bases). V lost 5 bases, J lost 7 bases, and 14 bases lay in between. This CDR3 contains 13 residues. In germline, CDR1 is MNHEY, CDR2 SVGAGI. The CDR3 spells CASSPGRGFGYTF. The CDR3 DNA is TGTGCCAGCAGTCCCGGTAGGGGGTTTGGCTACACCTTC.

A note on this clonotype: Given a much more abundant clone one base away, this may be a read error. The rearrangement joins TRBV7-9 to TRBJ1-1, with no clear D. V lost 6 bases to trimming and J lost 4 bases, with 12 bases between them. Germline loops: CDR1 SEHNR, CDR2 FQNEAQ (reference sequence). The CDR3 runs 13 residues. CDR3 DNA: TGTGCCAGCAGGACTGGAGGGAGCACTGAAGCTTTCTTT. Translation gives CASRTGGSTEAFF.

This rearrangement joins TRBV12-3 or TRBV12-4 to TRBJ1-5; the match to TRBD1 covers 9 bases. V dropped 3 bases and J dropped 6; count of bases not matched to a gene: 9. CDR3 length: 16 residues. CDR3: CASSLGTGGWGQPQHF. DNA for the CDR3: TGTGCCAGCAGTTTGGGTACAGGGGGCTGGGGTCAGCCCCAGCATTTT.

The chain joins TRBV15 to TRBJ2-3; TRBD1 matches 9 bases. Germline-derived CDR1 and CDR2 are LNHNV and YYDKDF (reference sequence). The CDR3 loop spans 17 amino acids. Trimming removed 5 bases from V and 4 bases from J; junction bases left unmatched: 13. CDR3 DNA: TGTGCCACCAGCGGAACGTCCCGGGACAGGGTGTCAGATACGCAGTATTTT. Encoded protein: CATSGTSRDRVSDTQYF.